The following is a T cell receptor beta chain sequence with its context. It lacks a known antigen. The sample holds no much larger clone one base away, and base qualities are not on file. This entry is derived from a study of T cell responses to AZD1222 COVID-19 vaccine (dated by TCRdb to the early 2020s). About the study as a whole: AZD1222 recipients given second doses at about 4 weeks or at about 12 weeks were pooled, since spike-specific TCR depth and breadth were not found to differ between the two schedules. A total of 233 trial participants underwent TCR sequencing, of whom some 210 received two doses of AZD1222 and about 25 received two doses of the MenACWY control vaccine. Trial participants were enrolled by age into 18-55, 56-69 and 70-plus year subgroups, with 148, 28 and 57 TCR-sequenced participants respectively. Broad study findings and their caveats: Reportedly, close to half of the unique spike-specific TCRs recognized epitopes lying outside the regions that are mutated in the B.1.351 and B.1.1.7 variants. Because no samples from the day 14 peak response were available, repertoires could be characterized only after the peak T cell response. Participants were mostly white British and included more females than males, and it was suggested by the authors that clonal diversity may have been underestimated. Only a handful of AZD1222 recipients were SARS-CoV-2 seropositive at baseline, limiting conclusions about previously exposed vaccinees. Vaccine-associated CD4 TCRs spanned the whole spike protein, with dominant responses in regions 160-218 and 743-854. The 56-69-year group was small, and its depth increase did not reach significance, likely because of low power. A significant rise in spike-specific TCR breadth and depth was observed after two AZD1222 doses relative to day 0 and relative to MenACWY recipients.

The CDR3 regions of human TCRbeta chains were analyzed by immunosequencing. Concerning the study's data processing: Repertoire TCRs were matched against a reference library of SARS-CoV-2-specific TCRs generated with the MIRA antigen-specificity platform. Breadth was defined as the fraction of unique TCRs that were SARS-CoV-2-associated, and depth was defined as the fraction of total T cells that were SARS-CoV-2-associated. Each spike-specific TCR was assigned to its reactive spike region and to a CD4 or CD8 class using the MIRA data. Log10-transformed breadth and depth values were compared by one-way ANOVA with Sidak's multiple comparisons tests. Imported from immuneACCESS, the table was reduced by TCRdb to in-frame sequences with V and J called. These copies leave out some clones; in studies compared against another copy, an unresolved V gene accounts for under half, and the cause of the remainder is not known. V, J and clone size are those of that table, while D and trimming were read from the DNA. In all, the sample holds 90,000 to 120,000 clones, and 88% of those were seen once. The top ten clonotypes cover around 8.7% of the sample.

What the time point label conveys for this sample: baseline before first vaccination. Samples from vaccinated people were obtained from the UK trials COV001 and COV002, which included a single-blind randomized controlled phase 2/3 trial of AZD1222 (ChAdOx1 nCoV-19) in healthy adults. Trial participant PBMC samples were collected at day 0 and day 28 after the second dose for TCRbeta chain sequencing. The sequencing used peripheral blood, collected on day 0 of AZD1222 vaccination. The origin of this receptor is an adult in good health.

The sequenced DNA is TGCGCCAGCAGCCTAGGGACAGGGGCTTTGAATGAAAAACTGTTTTTT. Translated, it gives CASSLGTGALNEKLFF. The rearranged segments are TRBV5-1 and TRBJ1-4; 10 junctional bases match TRBD1. The CDR3 holds 16 amino acids from the cysteine to the phenylalanine. Just CDR3 DNA is preserved here, 48 bases in frame from base 1. V ends up 4 bases short and J 5 bases short, with an unmatched junction base count of 8. For CDR1 and CDR2, the germline V gene lists SGHRS and YFSETQ.